This T cell receptor (beta chain) was captured by sequencing in a study of metastatic and nonmetastatic thyroid tumors (dated by TCRdb to the early 2020s). Describing the broader study: Repertoires from peripheral blood and from tumor or nodule tissue samples of malignant and benign thyroid patients were compared. The investigation overall reported the following: In both blood and tumor samples, TCR beta diversity was reported to be significantly higher in malignant tumors than in benign nodules.

No treatment had been received by any patient before thyroid surgery. Using T-cell receptor beta sequencing, the study looked back at clinical samples from patients collected from about 2011 to 2019. Receptor amplification or capture employed PCR. The listed sequencing device is Illumina HiSeq 4000. High-throughput sequencing was used to profile the CDR3 region of the TCR beta-chain in every patient. The study's own analysis went as follows. Drawing on CDR3 differences between clinicopathological groups, the researchers built a classifier meant to tell apart patients with distant-metastatic papillary thyroid cancer. Repertoire diversity was assessed with the Shannon index, and tumor-blood repertoire similarity with the Morisita-Horn index. TCRdb redid the processing of the public reads, applying fastp at Q25 and MiXCR, and retained in-frame beta chains. The authors' filters were not applied to this entry. The sample contains tens of thousands of clones, roughly an eighth of them found a single time. Together, the top ten hold around 9% of the sample.

There are many counts of this clone. The antigen this receptor binds is unknown. Base-call qualities are not available, and no considerably larger clone is one nucleotide away. This sequence originates from a female donor with papillary thyroid cancer or a benign thyroid nodule (not recorded which). Some clones in this sample may be carry-over from other donors' samples. Sequenced: tumor tissue.

The CDR3 is CASSLSQPSYEQYF. In nucleotides, the sequence is TGCGCCAGCAGCTTATCCCAACCATCCTACGAGCAGTACTTC. The chain is encoded by TRBV5-1 joined to TRBJ2-7, with the identity of the D gene unclear. From the cysteine through the phenylalanine, the CDR3 covers 14 amino acids. Only the CDR3 DNA stays, 42 bases, in frame from base 1. The germline V gene gives CDR1 as SGHRS and CDR2 as YFSETQ. V is pared back by 2 bases and J by 1 base, with 10 bases lying between the germline termini.